This TCR beta chain was captured in a study of cytomegalovirus exposure and HLA in healthy donors. Turning to the study itself: Ancestry clustering placed about 86% of several hundred genotyped donors in the Caucasian-associated cluster.

This clone appeared a single time. Antigen: not known. Study-wide findings and caveats: Reports indicate that TCR beta sequences accurately predicted the HLA-A and HLA-B alleles of most subjects.

PCR was performed using 60 Vbeta and 13 Jbeta primers. The protocol was immunoSEQ multiplex PCR, while the TCRdb copy is restricted to in-frame clones and leaves out a portion. The data show 200,000 or so clones, 84% seen once. From germline, CDR1 is SGDLS and CDR2 YYNGEE. Germline trimming cut 1 base from V and 6 bases from J; bases unmatched to any gene: 7. The length of the CDR3 is 15 residues. Sample: PBMCs. The clonotype originates from a boy between 10 and 17 years old in good health and CMV-seronegative. The chain couples TRBV9 to TRBJ2-1; 7 bases fit TRBD2. The CDR3 nucleotides read TGTGCCAGCAGCGTAACTCCGGGAGGTACCAATGAGCAGTTCTTC. This encodes CASSVTPGGTNEQFF.